The sequence of this TCR beta chain was determined in a study of CD8 T cells in ankylosing spondylitis. V was pared by 8 bases and J by 1 base, with 12 bases between. CDR1 and CDR2 (germline): LGHNA, YSLEER. There are 15 residues in the CDR3. The table lists this clonotype with many counts. Antigen: not known. Overall study results and limits: In reactive arthritis synovial fluid and blood, some motif variants had been reported before. Fewer than ten highly homologous variants made up a TCR beta motif, and this motif appeared characteristic of ankylosing spondylitis blood. Disease-linked clones reportedly showed significant enrichment in matched ankylosing spondylitis synovial fluid.

Quantitative molecular-barcoded 5'-RACE generated the TCR beta libraries. TCRdb ran MiXCR on the 5' RACE reads and lists one entry per CDR3 protein. The sample carries more than 95,000 distinct CDR3 sequences, almost 8.5% recorded once. Material: blood, either unsorted or a sorted T cell fraction (not recorded which). This clonotype originated in a male donor with ankylosing spondylitis or in good health (not recorded which). V gene TRBV4-3 combines with J gene TRBJ2-6; no clear D. The CDR3 DNA reads as TGCGCCAGCCAACTCAACCCATCTGGGGCCAACGTCCTGACTTTC. This codes for CASQLNPSGANVLTF.